Shown below are 31 T cell receptor beta chains from a single sample sequenced in a study of blood T cells in healthy people across ages. A second PCR of roughly 7 to 11 cycles used a sample-barcoded 5' primer and a J-beta primer mix. TCRdb re-derived calls from the 5' RACE reads in MiXCR, one entry per CDR3 protein. The sample includes approximately 810,000 distinct CDR3 sequences, 25% to 30% of them seen just once. Sequencing was carried out using blood. These receptors came from a woman aged 80 or older in good health.

This clonotype has a handful of counts. A much larger clone lies one base from this, so it may be a read error. The gene calls are TRBV20-1 and TRBJ2-1; D may correspond to TRBD1 or TRBD2 (5 bases each). The end of the DNA fits TRBJ2-7 better, so the J call may be wrong. This CDR3 has 15 amino acids. Germline V CDR1 and CDR2: DFQATT, SNEGSKA (reference sequence). The CDR3 DNA reads TGCAGTGCTAATCCTGGGGCTAGCTCCTACAATGAGCAGTACTTC. Amino acids: CSANPGASSYNEQYF.

In its sample, this clonotype was seen a few times. A much larger clone lies a single base off, so this may be a read error. This sequence joins TRBV7-2 and TRBJ1-6, with no clear D. V was pared by 4 bases and J by 8 bases, with 9 bases between. Germline CDR1 is SGHTA and CDR2 is FQGNSA. The CDR3 extends over 13 amino acids. The chain's CDR3 is CASSSDFDSPLHF. The CDR3 DNA sequence: TGTGCCAGCAGCTCGGACTTCGATTCACCCCTCCACTTT.

The J gene is TRBJ1-5, the V gene TRBV6-2 or TRBV6-3, with TRBD1 matching over 7 bases. This CDR3 has 15 residues. The V gene's germline CDR1 is MNHEY and CDR2 SVGEGT. With V trimmed by 8 bases and J by 1 base, 8 bases remained unmatched. CDR3 region: CASRDSRVSNQPQHF. As DNA, the CDR3 is TGTGCCAGCCGGGACAGTCGAGTGAGCAATCAGCCCCAGCATTTT.

This clonotype was seen ten or more times. The V and J genes are TRBV6-2 or TRBV6-3 and TRBJ1-2; no definite D call. CDR3 size: 12 residues. Trimming took off 5 bases at V and 8 bases at J, with 12 bases between the two ends. Germline assignment: CDR1 MNHEY and CDR2 SVGEGT. The CDR3 DNA sequence: TGTGCCAGCAGTGTCATGGAAGGAGGCTACACCTTC. Its protein is CASSVMEGGYTF.

This clonotype was seen a handful of times. The rearrangement links TRBV6-1 to TRBJ1-5, with TRBD1 identical over 9 bases. V shed 6 bases, J shed 10 bases, and the junction held 10 bases outside the gene matches. Germline CDR1 reads MNHNS; CDR2 reads SASEGT. This CDR3 spans 14 amino acids. Here the CDR3 DNA reads TGTGCCAGCAGCGACAGGGGGACAATCCAACCCCAGCATTTT. Translating gives CASSDRGTIQPQHF.

The V call is TRBV4-1, the J call TRBJ2-3, with no clear D. The CDR3 totals 16 residues. CDR1 is MGHRA, CDR2 YSYEKL, per germline. The ends were cut back, 4 bases at V and 6 bases at J, with 20 bases in the middle. The DNA of the CDR3 is TGCGCCAGCAGCCTCATAATGCCACCGGGCCTCGATACGCAGTATTTT. Translated, it gives CASSLIMPPGLDTQYF.

This clonotype came up many times. This sequence joins TRBV6-2 or TRBV6-3 and TRBJ2-1; no reliable D call. CDR1 and CDR2 from the germline V gene are MNHEY and SVGEGT. Trimming took 5 bases from V and 14 from J, leaving 19 bases between them. CDR3 size: 13 residues. DNA of the CDR3: TGTGCCAGCAGTCCCCCCCCATTAAGGATGAAGTTCTTC. Amino acids: CASSPPPLRMKFF.

V gene TRBV13 combines with J gene TRBJ2-7; D might be TRBD1 (6 bases). Deletions cut 5 bases from V and 5 bases from J, with 19 bases between. Germline values: CDR1 PRHDT, CDR2 FYEKMQ (reference sequence). The CDR3 extends over 15 amino acids. CDR3 nucleotide sequence: TGTGCCAGCAGCCTCTTTGGGGCAGGGGTTAACGAGCAGTACTTC. Its translation is CASSLFGAGVNEQYF. The full variable domain, completed using reference TRBV13 and TRBJ2-7, is AAGVIQSPRHLIKEKRETATLKCYPIPRHDTVYWYQQGPGQDPQFLISFYEKMQSDKGSIPDRFSAQQFSDYHSELNMSSLELGDSALYFCASSLFGAGVNEQYFGPGTRLTVT.

This clonotype came up many times. The chain recombines TRBV29-1 with TRBJ1-2; tentatively, D is TRBD1 (6 bases). Germline-derived CDR1 and CDR2 are SQVTM and ANQGSEA. CDR3 length: 10 amino acids. V was trimmed by 7 bases and J by 8 bases, leaving 11 bases between them. The DNA for the CDR3 is TGCAGCGCAGGACAGAACGGCTACACCTTC. Encoded protein: CSAGQNGYTF. Complete variable domain (other parts from reference TRBV29-1 and TRBJ1-2): SAVISQKPSRDICQRGTSLTIQCQVDSQVTMMFWYRQQPGQSLTLIATANQGSEATYESGFVIDKFPISRPNLTFSTLTVSNMSPEDSSIYLCSAGQNGYTFGSGTRLTVV.

Turning to this clonotype: This may be a read error, as it is one base from a much larger clone. This CDR3 is missing its conserved last phenylalanine or tryptophan, likely due to a read error. The rearrangement joins TRBV12-3 or TRBV12-4 to TRBJ1-2, with 9 bases aligning to TRBD1. V was pared by 5 bases and J by 1 base, with 5 bases of the junction left unmatched. CDR3 size: 15 residues. The CDR3: CASSPTGGINYGYTC. CDR3 in DNA: TGTGCCAGCAGTCCGACAGGGGGAATTAACTATGGCTACACCTGC.

Note on this clonotype: A junction end diverges from the germline sequence, so it may reflect a read error. The V and J genes are TRBV7-9 and TRBJ1-2; TRBD1 agrees at 11 bases. The germline V gene has CDR1 SEHNR and CDR2 FQNEAQ (reference sequence). This CDR3 has 15 residues. This CDR3 is CAGSSWDRGLGGYTF. The CDR3, as DNA: TGTGCCGGCAGCTCCTGGGACAGGGGGTTAGGTGGCTACACCTTC.

V is TRBV6-5 and J is TRBJ1-1; TRBD1 matches at 8 bases. This CDR3 comprises 14 residues. Losses at the gene ends were 4 bases for V and 10 bases for J; bases not matched to a gene: 11. Germline V CDR1 and CDR2: MNHEY, SVGAGI. This CDR3 reads CASSSEQGGAGAFF. The CDR3 DNA reads TGTGCCAGCAGTTCCGAACAGGGGGGGGCTGGAGCTTTCTTT.

In the case of this clonotype: A much larger clone lies a single base off, so this may be a read error. This chain uses TRBV5-1 with TRBJ2-5; D is undetermined. CDR1 is SGHRS, CDR2 YFSETQ, per germline. This CDR3 has 15 residues. Trimming took 3 bases from V and 1 from J, leaving 13 bases between them. The CDR3 region is CASSSSTWPQETQYF. The CDR3 DNA reads as TGCGCCAGCAGCTCATCGACATGGCCCCAAGAGACCCAGTACTTC.

Remarks on this clonotype: A much larger clone lies a single base off, so this may be a read error. The chain joins TRBV4-1 to TRBJ1-6; 9 nucleotides align to TRBD1. There are 17 residues in the CDR3. V shed 5 bases, J shed 8 bases, and the junction held 13 bases outside the gene matches. Germline lookup yields CDR1 MGHRA and CDR2 YSYEKL. Here the CDR3 DNA reads TGCGCCAGCAGCTCTTCCGGACAGGGGTATTACGATTCACCCCTCCACTTT. This translates into CASSSSGQGYYDSPLHF.

In this sample, this clonotype turned up a few times. This sequence joins TRBV20-1 and TRBJ1-2; 12 bases are shared with TRBD1. This CDR3 has 14 amino acids. The trim removed 6 bases at V and 6 bases at J, leaving 8 bases unmatched. From germline, CDR1 is DFQATT and CDR2 SNEGSKA (reference sequence). DNA for the CDR3: TGCAGTGCCTCGGGACAGGGGGCGATTGATGGCTACACCTTC. Translation gives CSASGQGAIDGYTF.

This clonotype was counted ten times or more. The gene calls are TRBV18 and TRBJ2-7, with TRBD1 matching 8 bases. The CDR3 is 13 amino acids. The V gene's germline CDR1 is KGHSH and CDR2 LQKENI. Losses at the gene ends were 4 bases for V and 5 bases for J; bases not matched to a gene: 4. The DNA for the CDR3 is TGTGCCAGCTCACAGGGACAGGTTAACGAGCAGTACTTC. Residues: CASSQGQVNEQYF. Combining the CDR3 with reference TRBV18 and TRBJ2-7 gives the whole variable domain NAGVMQNPRHLVRRRGQEARLRCSPMKGHSHVYWYRQLPEEGLKFMVYLQKENIIDESGMPKERFSAEFPKEGPSILRIQQVVRGDSAAYFCASSQGQVNEQYFGPGTRLTVT.

The V and J genes are TRBV7-9 and TRBJ2-5, with 8 bases matching TRBD2. The CDR3 is 15 amino acids. Germline lookup yields CDR1 SEHNR and CDR2 FQNEAQ (reference sequence). The junction had 5 bases not matched to a gene; V was cut back by 2 bases and J by 3 bases. CDR3 loop: CASSLRGGEKETQYF. For the CDR3, the DNA is TGTGCCAGCAGCTTACGGGGGGGGGAGAAAGAGACCCAGTACTTC.

This clonotype was picked up one time. This may be a read error: a much more frequent sequence differs by one nucleotide. This rearrangement joins TRBV9 to TRBJ2-1; 7 nucleotides line up with TRBD2. There are 15 residues in the CDR3. The germline CDR1 and CDR2 sequences are SGDLS and YYNGEE. The V segment lost 0 bases and the J segment 4 bases; nucleotides outside the gene matches: 4. The DNA for the CDR3 is TGTGCCAGCAGCGTAGGCAGCGGGAATTACAATGAGCAGTTCTTC. Protein product: CASSVGSGNYNEQFF.

This clonotype was found once. J is TRBJ2-1 and V is TRBV7-8; TRBD2 is a possible D gene (6 bases). Germline CDR1 is SGHVS and CDR2 is FQNEAQ. The V and J ends lost 1 base and 12 bases respectively, with 16 bases between them. The CDR3 length is 14 residues. CDR3 nucleotides: TGTGCCAGCAGCTTAGTTAGATTGGGAGGACGGCAGTTCTTC. Protein sequence: CASSLVRLGGRQFF.

The rearrangement links TRBV7-9 to TRBJ2-6; no reliable D call. The CDR3 loop spans 14 amino acids. V lost 5 bases to trimming and J lost 4 bases, with 9 bases between them. Germline V lookup: CDR1 SEHNR, CDR2 FQNEAQ (reference sequence). CDR3 sequence (DNA): TGTGCCAGCAGCCCCTCAAGGGGGGCCAACGTCCTGACTTTC. Its translation: CASSPSRGANVLTF.

V usage is TRBV7-8 and J usage is TRBJ2-5; 10 bases map to TRBD2. CDR3 length equals 19 residues. Germline V gene sequence: CDR1 SGHVS, CDR2 FQNEAQ. The junction had 16 bases not matched to a gene; V was cut back by 2 bases and J by 4 bases. CDR3 residues: CASSLYSASGSSQRETQYF. The CDR3 DNA reads TGTGCCAGCAGCTTATACTCCGCTAGCGGGAGCTCCCAGCGAGAGACCCAGTACTTC.

This clonotype was seen only a few times. This rearrangement joins TRBV5-1 to TRBJ1-3; D may be TRBD1 (6 bases). Germline lookup yields CDR1 SGHRS and CDR2 YFSETQ. Trimming cost V 4 bases and J 0 bases, with 17 bases left between them. The CDR3 covers 17 residues. The DNA of the CDR3 is TGCGCCAGCAGCCCAGGAGGGGGGCTGTCCTCTGGAAACACCATATATTTT. Protein sequence: CASSPGGGLSSGNTIYF. Full variable domain (rest looked up from reference TRBV5-1 and TRBJ1-3): KAGVTQTPRYLIKTRGQQVTLSCSPISGHRSVSWYQQTPGQGLQFLFEYFSETQRNKGNFPGRFSGRQFSNSRSEMNVSTLELGDSALYLCASSPGGGLSSGNTIYFGEGSWLTVV.

The CDR3 protein is CASPRDFGSFHQPQHF. The CDR3 DNA follows: TGTGCCAGCCCCCGAGACTTCGGGAGTTTTCATCAGCCCCAGCATTTT. The chain is built from TRBV7-9 and TRBJ1-5; D gene ambiguous. V dropped 8 bases and J dropped 5 bases, with 22 bases sitting between them. Germline loops: CDR1 SEHNR, CDR2 FQNEAQ (reference sequence). The CDR3 runs to 16 residues.

A few counts support this clonotype. Compared with germline, one end of the junction differs, possibly owing to a read error. The chain employs TRBV7-9 and TRBJ2-3; maybe TRBD2 (6 bases). CDR1 is SEHNR and CDR2 is FQNEAQ in the germline V gene (reference sequence). The CDR3 totals 13 residues. The CDR3 spells CACSLAAGDTQYF. For the CDR3, the DNA is TGTGCCTGCAGCTTAGCGGCTGGAGATACGCAGTATTTT.

The chain joins TRBV5-5 to TRBJ2-2; D gene unclear. This CDR3 is built from 13 residues. V gave up 3 bases and J gave up 8 bases, with 11 bases separating them. Germline lookup yields CDR1 SGHKS and CDR2 YYEKEE (reference sequence). Written as DNA, the CDR3 is TGTGCCAGCAGCTCGGGCCCGGCGGGGGAGCTGTTTTTT. Its translation: CASSSGPAGELFF.

The chain links TRBV15 to TRBJ2-3; the D gene is possibly TRBD2 (7 bases). Germline assignment: CDR1 LNHNV and CDR2 YYDKDF (reference sequence). V was pared by 6 bases and J by 2 bases, with 12 bases between. The CDR3 consists of 14 residues. CDR3 bases: TGTGCCACCAGGGCGGGGGCTATCACAGATACGCAGTATTTT. Encoded protein: CATRAGAITDTQYF.

Concerning this clonotype itself: This may come from a read error, since a much larger clone is one base off. The chain is built from TRBV3-1 and TRBJ2-3, with D perhaps being TRBD1 or TRBD2 (6 bases each). In germline, CDR1 is LGHDT, CDR2 YNNKEL (reference sequence). Deletions cut 6 bases from V and 8 bases from J, with 18 bases between. The CDR3 extends over 14 amino acids. The CDR3 region has the DNA TGTGCCAGCAGACAGGGAGGTGGCCCAGGTACGCAGTATTTT. Protein: CASRQGGGPGTQYF.

This clonotype was counted at least ten times. The chain couples TRBV3-1 to TRBJ1-5; the match to TRBD1 covers 10 bases. V dropped 5 bases and J dropped 3; count of bases not matched to a gene: 4. This CDR3 spans 15 amino acids. Looked up from germline, CDR1 is LGHDT and CDR2 is YNNKEL (reference sequence). The CDR3 loop is CASSGQGVFNQPQHF. For the CDR3, the DNA is TGTGCCAGCAGCGGACAGGGGGTGTTCAATCAGCCCCAGCATTTT. Full variable domain (rest looked up from reference TRBV3-1 and TRBJ1-5): DTAVSQTPKYLVTQMGNDKSIKCEQNLGHDTMYWYKQDSKKFLKIMFSYNNKELIINETVPNRFSPKSPDKAHLNLHINSLELGDSAVYFCASSGQGVFNQPQHFGDGTRLSIL.

The rearrangement uses TRBV7-2 and TRBJ1-2, with D perhaps TRBD1 (5 bases). This CDR3 has 18 amino acids. Germline V gives CDR1 SGHTA, CDR2 FQGNSA. V gave up 3 bases and J gave up 2 bases, with 22 bases separating them. In DNA, the CDR3 is TGTGCCAGCAGCTTCATAAAGGGGTTTTCGATTGGGAACTATGGCTACACCTTC. Encoded protein: CASSFIKGFSIGNYGYTF.

The chain couples TRBV7-2 to TRBJ1-1; a possible D gene is TRBD1 (5 bases). CDR1 SGHTA and CDR2 FQGNSA come from the germline V gene. The CDR3 is 14 residues long. V dropped 8 bases and J dropped 0 bases, with 13 bases sitting between them. In nucleotides, the CDR3 is TGTGCCAGCGACAGCGTCGCTATGAACACTGAAGCTTTCTTT. Residues: CASDSVAMNTEAFF.

This clonotype was detected many times. The J gene is TRBJ2-1, the V gene TRBV7-6; 7 bases align to TRBD1. V shed 5 bases, J shed 8 bases, and the junction held 6 bases outside the gene matches. CDR1 is SGHVS and CDR2 is FNYEAQ in the germline V gene. The CDR3 contains 13 residues. The CDR3 reads CASSTGQRHEQFF. The CDR3, as DNA: TGTGCCAGCAGCACGGGACAGAGGCATGAGCAGTTCTTC. Supplemented by reference TRBV7-6 and TRBJ2-1, the full variable domain reads GAGVSQSPRYKVTKRGQDVALRCDPISGHVSLYWYRQALGQGPEFLTYFNYEAQQDKSGLPNDRFSAERPEGSISTLTIQRTEQRDSAMYRCASSTGQRHEQFFGPGTRLTVL.